The 29 T cell receptor beta chains below come from one sample, sequenced in a study of regulatory T cells in long-lasting Graves disease. Arm-PCR of CDR3 regions with iRepertoire HTBI primers generated TCR beta libraries. TCRdb passed the multiplex PCR reads through MiXCR, listing each CDR3 protein once. The sample yields about 660,000 distinct CDR3 sequences, about 32% seen once. Time point noted: persistent/refractory GD, antithyroid drugs over 5 years with positive TRAb. Making the TCR library involved RNA that had been extracted from PBMCs. The source was peripheral blood mononuclear cells (PBMCs), collected when the disease was refractory, from a patient treated with antithyroid drugs. These receptors were taken from a female donor with Graves disease.

This clonotype was picked up many times. The chain links TRBV18 to TRBJ1-1; D possibly corresponds to TRBD1 (6 bases). CDR1 KGHSH and CDR2 LQKENI come from the germline V gene. The CDR3 covers 13 residues. With 6 bases removed from V and 5 bases from J, the gap between germline ends came to 13 bases. The CDR3: CASSGQRETEAFF. CDR3 coding DNA: TGTGCCAGCTCCGGACAGAGAGAGACTGAAGCTTTCTTT.

The rearrangement joins TRBV7-9 to TRBJ2-7; 12 nucleotides align to TRBD2. The germline V gene encodes CDR1 SEHNR and CDR2 FQNEAQ (reference sequence). The trim removed 0 bases at V and 2 bases at J, leaving 2 bases unmatched. CDR3 length equals 16 residues. CDR3 DNA sequence: TGTGCCAGCAGCTTAGCGGGGACTAGCGGGCCCTACGAGCAGTACTTC. It is translated as CASSLAGTSGPYEQYF. Full variable domain (rest looked up from reference TRBV7-9 and TRBJ2-7): DTGVSQNPRHKITKRGQNVTFRCDPISEHNRLYWYRQTLGQGPEFLTYFQNEAQLEKSRLLSDRFSAERPKGSFSTLEIQRTEQGDSAMYLCASSLAGTSGPYEQYFGPGTRLTVT.

This chain uses TRBV20-1 with TRBJ1-3, with D possibly being TRBD1 (5 bases). The CDR3 runs to 15 residues. The V end lost 5 bases, the J end lost 1 base, and 15 bases lay between the germline ends. CDR1 DFQATT and CDR2 SNEGSKA come from the germline V gene (reference sequence). The CDR3 bases are TGCAGTGCTGCTCGTTCCGGGGGGTCTGGAAACACCATATATTTT. It is translated as CSAARSGGSGNTIYF.

Only a few counts were recorded for this clonotype. The rearrangement uses TRBV20-1 and TRBJ2-3; D perhaps matches TRBD2 (6 bases). With 6 bases removed from V and 4 bases from J, the gap between germline ends came to 20 bases. The CDR3 totals 15 residues. Germline V lookup: CDR1 DFQATT, CDR2 SNEGSKA (reference sequence). The CDR3 DNA sequence: TGCAGTGCGTTACATCTACGGGACTCTTCAGATACGCAGTATTTT. This gives the protein CSALHLRDSSDTQYF.

This chain joins TRBV6-5 and TRBJ1-4; no clear D. Germline CDR1 reads MNHEY; CDR2 reads SVGAGI. This CDR3 has 14 residues. V was cut by 3 bases and J by 8 bases, with 13 bases left in between. The CDR3 reads CASSYYRTDEKLFF. In nucleotides, the CDR3 is TGTGCCAGCAGTTATTACCGGACGGACGAAAAACTGTTTTTT.

The sample holds a few counts of this clonotype. The chain joins TRBV6-1 to TRBJ1-2; 9 bases are a match to TRBD1. Per germline, CDR1 MNHNS and CDR2 SASEGT. V trimming: 5 bases; J trimming: 7 bases; junction bases outside the gene matches: 20. This CDR3 is built from 18 residues. The DNA for the CDR3 is TGTGCCAGCAGTCCGAACCCGGTTGAGACAGGGGGTACGAGTGGCTACACCTTC. It encodes CASSPNPVETGGTSGYTF.

The chain is built from TRBV6-1 and TRBJ2-7; D is possibly TRBD1 (6 bases). The V end lost 7 bases, the J end lost 6 bases, and 22 bases lay between the germline ends. Looked up from germline, CDR1 is MNHNS and CDR2 is SASEGT. The CDR3 runs to 15 residues. The CDR3 here is CASTGAEGVSIEQYF. The CDR3 DNA is TGTGCCAGCACAGGGGCGGAAGGAGTGTCAATCGAGCAGTACTTC.

The chain has TRBV20-1 and TRBJ1-5; D is ambiguous. Looked up from germline, CDR1 is DFQATT and CDR2 is SNEGSKA (reference sequence). Trimming pared 5 bases from V and 3 bases from J, leaving 11 bases between. The length of the CDR3 is 13 residues. The CDR3 nucleotides are TGCAGTGCTCGTGACGGAAACAATCAGCCCCAGCATTTT. It translates to CSARDGNNQPQHF.

This clonotype has only a few counts. The J gene is TRBJ2-7, the V gene TRBV20-1; 9 bases line up with TRBD1. CDR3 length: 12 residues. V was clipped by 6 bases and J by 2 bases; unmatched bases: 2. Germline assignment: CDR1 DFQATT and CDR2 SNEGSKA (reference sequence). CDR3 sequence (DNA): TGCAGTGCGGGACAGGGAACCTACGAGCAGTACTTC. This translates into CSAGQGTYEQYF.

The rearrangement uses TRBV5-1 and TRBJ1-2; D is unresolved. The germline CDR1 and CDR2 sequences are SGHRS and YFSETQ. The V end lost 0 bases, the J end lost 8 bases, and 11 bases lay between the germline ends. CDR3 size: 13 residues. The CDR3 DNA sequence: TGCGCCAGCAGCTTGGAGCCGGGTCGAGGCTACACCTTC. This gives the protein CASSLEPGRGYTF.

This clonotype was seen a handful of times. The gene calls are TRBV7-2 and TRBJ2-4; D possibly corresponds to TRBD2 (5 bases). Germline lookup yields CDR1 SGHTA and CDR2 FQGNSA. V lost 1 base, J lost 8 bases, and 15 bases lay in between. The CDR3 totals 15 residues. CDR3 protein: CASSLVSRGQDIQYF. The CDR3 DNA follows: TGTGCCAGCAGCTTAGTTTCTCGGGGTCAGGACATTCAGTACTTC. Full variable domain (remainder filled in from reference TRBV7-2 and TRBJ2-4): GAGVSQSPSNKVTEKGKDVELRCDPISGHTALYWYRQSLGQGLEFLIYFQGNSAPDKSGLPSDRFSAERTGGSVSTLTIQRTQQEDSAVYLCASSLVSRGQDIQYFGAGTRLSVL.

This clonotype came up many times. The chain uses TRBV20-1 and TRBJ2-5; TRBD1 agrees at 9 bases. Trimming removed 3 bases from V and 2 bases from J; junction bases left unmatched: 7. CDR1 and CDR2 (germline): DFQATT, SNEGSKA (reference sequence). The length of the CDR3 is 15 residues. This chain's CDR3 is CSARTGQGRQETQYF. CDR3 nucleotide sequence: TGCAGTGCTAGGACGGGACAGGGTAGGCAAGAGACCCAGTACTTC.

This clonotype was found a few times. The chain employs TRBV28 and TRBJ1-2; D unresolved. The CDR3 consists of 13 residues. The germline CDR1 and CDR2 sequences are MDHEN and SYDVKM. V was shortened by 7 bases and J by 4 bases, with 13 bases between the two germline ends. The CDR3 region is CASMDGESYGYTF. CDR3 nucleotide sequence: TGTGCCAGCATGGACGGTGAATCCTATGGCTACACCTTC.

Many counts were recorded for this clonotype. The rearrangement uses TRBV11-2 and TRBJ2-5, with TRBD2 matching over 13 bases. V gave up 2 bases and J gave up 5 bases; unmatched junction bases: 5. Per the germline V gene, CDR1 is SGHAT and CDR2 is FQNNGV. The CDR3 is 16 amino acids. In DNA, the CDR3 is TGTGCCAGCAGCTTAACTAGCGGGAGGGCCACTGAGACCCAGTACTTC. Its protein product is CASSLTSGRATETQYF.

In this sample, this clonotype turned up a few times. This rearrangement joins TRBV28 to TRBJ2-7; no clear D. CDR3 length: 15 residues. CDR1 and CDR2 (germline): MDHEN, SYDVKM. Trimming shortened V by 6 bases and J by 0 bases, and 15 bases separated the two germline ends. CDR3 protein: CASSPRAQFSYEQYF. The CDR3 region has the DNA TGTGCCAGCAGCCCCCGGGCCCAATTCTCCTACGAGCAGTACTTC.

In its sample, this clonotype was seen a few times. The chain has TRBV3-1 and TRBJ2-7, with TRBD2 matching 12 bases. V lost 6 bases, J lost 3 bases, and 9 bases stayed unmatched. From germline, CDR1 is LGHDT and CDR2 YNNKEL (reference sequence). This CDR3 region has 16 residues. CDR3 in DNA: TGTGCCAGCAGTCCTTTCGGGACTAGCGGGTTCTACGAGCAGTACTTC. This encodes CASSPFGTSGFYEQYF.

This rearrangement joins TRBV30 to TRBJ1-2; possible D gene TRBD1, 5 bases. Germline V gives CDR1 GTSNPN, CDR2 SVGIG (reference sequence). CDR3 length equals 14 residues. V gave up 0 bases and J gave up 2 bases, with 10 bases separating them. The chain's CDR3 is CAWSVPGANYGYTF. The CDR3 bases are TGTGCCTGGAGTGTACCTGGGGCGAACTATGGCTACACCTTC.

This clonotype was counted only a few times. The chain recombines TRBV19 with TRBJ2-7; no clear D. Germline values: CDR1 LNHDA, CDR2 SQIVND (reference sequence). Trimming cost V 0 bases and J 3 bases, with 12 bases left between them. There are 15 residues in the CDR3. The DNA of the CDR3 is TGTGCCAGTAGTATAGATCGAAACAGATTCTACGAGCAGTACTTC. Amino acid sequence: CASSIDRNRFYEQYF. Supplemented by reference TRBV19 and TRBJ2-7, the full variable domain reads DGGITQSPKYLFRKEGQNVTLSCEQNLNHDAMYWYRQDPGQGLRLIYYSQIVNDFQKGDIAEGYSVSREKKESFPLTVTSAQKNPTAFYLCASSIDRNRFYEQYFGPGTRLTVT.

The genes are TRBV5-1 and TRBJ2-5; no definite D call. With 1 base removed from V and 1 base from J, the gap between germline ends came to 8 bases. The CDR3 length is 14 residues. The germline V gene encodes CDR1 SGHRS and CDR2 YFSETQ. The CDR3 region has the DNA TGCGCCAGCAGCTTGATGTTCCCCCAAGAGACCCAGTACTTC. Residues: CASSLMFPQETQYF.

Turning to this clonotype: A much larger clone lies one base from this, so it may be a read error. V usage is TRBV6-1 and J usage is TRBJ2-7; 9 bases are shared with TRBD2. CDR3 length: 14 residues. The germline gives CDR1 MNHNS, CDR2 SASEGT. J lost 0 bases, V lost 9 bases, and 6 bases had no gene match. The CDR3, as DNA: TGTGCCAGGAGTACTAGCGGGCTCTCCTACGAGCAGTACTTC. Protein product: CARSTSGLSYEQYF.

This clonotype was picked up many times. The genes are TRBV29-1 and TRBJ1-2; D remains ambiguous. The CDR3 is made up of 15 amino acids. V gave up 4 bases and J gave up 0 bases, with 15 bases separating them. CDR1 and CDR2 (germline): SQVTM, ANQGSEA. The CDR3 bases are TGCAGCGTTGTAGACGGTACAGTGACTAACTATGGCTACACCTTC. It encodes CSVVDGTVTNYGYTF.

This rearrangement joins TRBV20-1 to TRBJ1-5; 7 bases align to TRBD1. The V segment lost 7 bases and the J segment 5 bases; nucleotides outside the gene matches: 8. The V gene's germline CDR1 is DFQATT and CDR2 SNEGSKA (reference sequence). This CDR3 contains 13 residues. This chain's CDR3 is CSVQTGVHQPQHF. For the CDR3, the DNA is TGCAGTGTTCAAACAGGGGTGCATCAGCCCCAGCATTTT.

This clonotype was detected ten times or more. This chain links TRBV11-2 with TRBJ1-5; perhaps TRBD1 as D (6 bases). Trimming removed 1 base from V and 5 bases from J, with 12 bases in between. The CDR3 covers 15 residues. The germline CDR1 and CDR2 sequences are SGHAT and FQNNGV. The CDR3 region has the DNA TGTGCCAGCAGCTTAGGGGGCAGGGGAGATCAGCCCCAGCATTTT. Translated, it gives CASSLGGRGDQPQHF.

This clonotype was found a few times. The chain is built from TRBV27 and TRBJ1-2; D ambiguous. Per germline, CDR1 MNHEY and CDR2 SMNVEV (reference sequence). The CDR3 consists of 13 residues. V was pared by 3 bases and J by 6 bases, with 11 bases between. The CDR3 bases are TGTGCCAGCAGTTTTAGTGGTGGTCATGGCTACACCTTC. It translates to CASSFSGGHGYTF.

This chain links TRBV5-5 with TRBJ1-2; no definite D call. The CDR3 contains 15 residues. Looked up from germline, CDR1 is SGHKS and CDR2 is YYEKEE (reference sequence). The germline V and J ends were trimmed by 0 bases and 4 bases, with 13 bases remaining between them. The DNA of the CDR3 is TGTGCCAGCAGCTTGGAAGGCTACGGGCTCTATGGCTACACCTTC. Translating it yields CASSLEGYGLYGYTF.

V and J are TRBV18 and TRBJ2-7, with D tentatively TRBD1 (5 bases). Germline assignment: CDR1 KGHSH and CDR2 LQKENI. Trimming took 2 bases from V and 4 from J, leaving 15 bases between them. The CDR3 is made up of 15 amino acids. CDR3 protein: CASSPKVSQEYEQYF. The CDR3 bases are TGTGCCAGCTCACCAAAAGTTTCACAGGAATACGAGCAGTACTTC.

In this sample, this clonotype turned up once. A much larger clone is a single base away; this may be a read error. This chain connects TRBV2 to TRBJ1-5; TRBD1 is a possible D gene (5 bases). CDR1 SNHLY and CDR2 FYNNEI come from the germline V gene. V gave up 8 bases and J gave up 0 bases, with 14 bases separating them. The CDR3 loop spans 15 amino acids. CDR3 sequence: CASDRRQTSNQPQHF. The CDR3 nucleotides are TGTGCCAGCGACCGGCGACAGACTAGCAATCAGCCCCAGCATTTT. Based on the CDR3 plus reference TRBV2 and TRBJ1-5, the full variable domain is EPEVTQTPSHQVTQMGQEVILRCVPISNHLYFYWYRQILGQKVEFLVSFYNNEISEKSEIFDDQFSVERPDGSNFTLKIRSTKLEDSAMYFCASDRRQTSNQPQHFGDGTRLSIL.

Many counts were recorded for this clonotype. The chain is built from TRBV12-3 or TRBV12-4 and TRBJ2-2; D possibly corresponds to TRBD2 (6 bases). The CDR3 spans 15 residues. Between the trimmed V and J ends, which lost 3 bases and 6 bases, there was a span of 14 bases. CDR3 sequence: CASSFRVAGPGELFF. The CDR3 bases are TGTGCCAGCAGTTTTCGAGTGGCGGGGCCCGGGGAGCTGTTTTTT.

The J gene is TRBJ1-2, the V gene TRBV28; 7 bases line up with TRBD1. V lost 6 bases, J lost 0 bases, and 7 bases stayed unmatched. This CDR3 is built from 15 residues. From germline, CDR1 is MDHEN and CDR2 SYDVKM. This CDR3 reads CASSLTGTSNYGYTF. CDR3 bases: TGTGCCAGCAGCCTGACAGGGACATCTAACTATGGCTACACCTTC.